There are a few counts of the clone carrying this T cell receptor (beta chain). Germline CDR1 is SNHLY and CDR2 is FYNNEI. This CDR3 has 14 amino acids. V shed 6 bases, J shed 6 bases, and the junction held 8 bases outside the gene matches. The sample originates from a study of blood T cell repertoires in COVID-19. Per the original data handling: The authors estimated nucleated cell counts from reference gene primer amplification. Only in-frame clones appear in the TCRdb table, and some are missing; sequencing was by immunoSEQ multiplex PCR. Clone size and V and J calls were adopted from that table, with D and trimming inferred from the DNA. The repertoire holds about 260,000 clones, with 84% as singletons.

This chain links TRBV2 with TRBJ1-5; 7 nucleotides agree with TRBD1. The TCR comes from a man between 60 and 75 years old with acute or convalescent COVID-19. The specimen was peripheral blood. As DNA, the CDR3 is TGTGCCAGCAGCGATCGACAGGGACCTCAGCCCCAGCATTTT. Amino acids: CASSDRQGPQPQHF.